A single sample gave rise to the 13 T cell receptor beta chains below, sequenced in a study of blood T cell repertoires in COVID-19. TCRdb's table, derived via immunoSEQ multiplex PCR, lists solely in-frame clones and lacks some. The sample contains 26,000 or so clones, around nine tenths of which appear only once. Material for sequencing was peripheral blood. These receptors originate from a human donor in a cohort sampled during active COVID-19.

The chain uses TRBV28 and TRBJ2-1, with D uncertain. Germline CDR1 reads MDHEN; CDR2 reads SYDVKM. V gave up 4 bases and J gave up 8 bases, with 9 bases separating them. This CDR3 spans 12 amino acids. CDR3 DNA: TGTGCCAGCAGTTCCTCTAGTTATGAGCAGTTCTTC. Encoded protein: CASSSSSYEQFF.

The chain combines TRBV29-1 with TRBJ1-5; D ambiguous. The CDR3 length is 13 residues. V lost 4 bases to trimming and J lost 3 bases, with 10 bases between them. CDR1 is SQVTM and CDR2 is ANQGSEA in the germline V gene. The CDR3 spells CSVGANSNQPQHF. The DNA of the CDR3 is TGCAGCGTTGGTGCCAACTCCAATCAGCCCCAGCATTTT.

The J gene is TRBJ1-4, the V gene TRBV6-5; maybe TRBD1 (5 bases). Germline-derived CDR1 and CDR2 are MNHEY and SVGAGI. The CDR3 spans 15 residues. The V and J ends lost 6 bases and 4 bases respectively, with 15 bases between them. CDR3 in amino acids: CASSARARDNEKLFF. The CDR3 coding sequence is TGTGCCAGCAGCGCTAGGGCCAGGGATAATGAAAAACTGTTTTTT.

CDR3 sequence: CASSPGTGRFGNEKLFF. CDR3 DNA sequence: TGTGCCAGCAGTCCCGGGACAGGGCGCTTTGGAAATGAAAAACTGTTTTTT. The chain has TRBV2 and TRBJ1-4, with 9 bases identical to TRBD1. The CDR3 contains 17 residues. V gave up 5 bases and J gave up 5 bases; unmatched junction bases: 12. The germline V gene has CDR1 SNHLY and CDR2 FYNNEI.

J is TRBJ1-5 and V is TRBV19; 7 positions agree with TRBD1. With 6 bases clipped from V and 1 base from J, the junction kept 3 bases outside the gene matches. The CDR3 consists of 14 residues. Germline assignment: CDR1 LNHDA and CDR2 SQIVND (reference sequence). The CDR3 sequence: CASREGASNQPQHF. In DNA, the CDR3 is TGTGCCAGTAGGGAGGGGGCGAGCAATCAGCCCCAGCATTTT.

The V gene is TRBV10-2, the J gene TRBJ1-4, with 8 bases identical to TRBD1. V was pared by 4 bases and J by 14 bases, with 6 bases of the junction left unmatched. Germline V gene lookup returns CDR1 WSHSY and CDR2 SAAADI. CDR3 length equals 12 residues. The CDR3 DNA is TGCGCCAGCAGTGGGCAGGGGGCGCGGCTGTTTTTT. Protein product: CASSGQGARLFF.

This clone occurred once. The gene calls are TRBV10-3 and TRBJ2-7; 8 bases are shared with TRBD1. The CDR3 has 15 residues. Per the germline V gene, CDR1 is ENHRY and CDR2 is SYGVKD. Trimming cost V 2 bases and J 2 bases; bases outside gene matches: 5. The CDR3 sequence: CAISEQTGVTYEQYF. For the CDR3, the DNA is TGTGCCATCAGTGAGCAGACAGGGGTAACCTACGAGCAGTACTTC.

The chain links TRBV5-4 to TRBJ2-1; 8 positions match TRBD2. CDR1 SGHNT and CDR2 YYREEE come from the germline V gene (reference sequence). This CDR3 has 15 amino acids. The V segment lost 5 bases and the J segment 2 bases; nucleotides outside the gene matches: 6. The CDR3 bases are TGTGCCAGCAGTACAGCGGGGGCCACCTACAATGAGCAGTTCTTC. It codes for CASSTAGATYNEQFF.

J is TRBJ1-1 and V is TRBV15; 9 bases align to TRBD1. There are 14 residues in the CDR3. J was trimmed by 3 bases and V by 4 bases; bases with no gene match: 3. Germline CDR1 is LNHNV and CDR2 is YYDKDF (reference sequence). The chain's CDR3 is CATSTGQGYTEAFF. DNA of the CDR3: TGTGCCACCAGCACCGGACAGGGGTACACTGAAGCTTTCTTT.

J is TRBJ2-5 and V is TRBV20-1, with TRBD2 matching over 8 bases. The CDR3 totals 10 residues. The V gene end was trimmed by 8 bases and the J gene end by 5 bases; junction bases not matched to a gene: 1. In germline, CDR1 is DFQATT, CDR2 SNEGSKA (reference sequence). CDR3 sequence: CSQRGETQYF. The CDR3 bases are TGCAGTCAGCGGGGGGAGACCCAGTACTTC.

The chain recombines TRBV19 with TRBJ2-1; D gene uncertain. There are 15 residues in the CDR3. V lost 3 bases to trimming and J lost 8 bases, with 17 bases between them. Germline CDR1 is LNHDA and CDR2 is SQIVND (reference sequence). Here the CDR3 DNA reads TGTGCCAGTAGTATGCCCCATCTACAGTCAGATGAGCAGTTCTTC. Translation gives CASSMPHLQSDEQFF.

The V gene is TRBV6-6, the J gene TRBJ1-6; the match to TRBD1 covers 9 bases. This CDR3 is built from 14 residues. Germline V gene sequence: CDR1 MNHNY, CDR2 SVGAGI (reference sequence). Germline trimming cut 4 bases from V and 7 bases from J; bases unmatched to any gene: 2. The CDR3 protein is CASSSDRGNSPLHF. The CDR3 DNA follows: TGTGCCAGCAGTTCCGACAGGGGGAATTCACCCCTCCACTTT.

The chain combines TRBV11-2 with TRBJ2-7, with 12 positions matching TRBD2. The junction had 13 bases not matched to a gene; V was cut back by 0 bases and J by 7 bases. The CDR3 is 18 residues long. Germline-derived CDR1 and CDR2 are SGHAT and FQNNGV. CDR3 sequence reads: CASSLDLMGLAGQEEQYF. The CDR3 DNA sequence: TGTGCCAGCAGCTTAGATTTAATGGGACTAGCGGGCCAAGAGGAGCAGTACTTC.